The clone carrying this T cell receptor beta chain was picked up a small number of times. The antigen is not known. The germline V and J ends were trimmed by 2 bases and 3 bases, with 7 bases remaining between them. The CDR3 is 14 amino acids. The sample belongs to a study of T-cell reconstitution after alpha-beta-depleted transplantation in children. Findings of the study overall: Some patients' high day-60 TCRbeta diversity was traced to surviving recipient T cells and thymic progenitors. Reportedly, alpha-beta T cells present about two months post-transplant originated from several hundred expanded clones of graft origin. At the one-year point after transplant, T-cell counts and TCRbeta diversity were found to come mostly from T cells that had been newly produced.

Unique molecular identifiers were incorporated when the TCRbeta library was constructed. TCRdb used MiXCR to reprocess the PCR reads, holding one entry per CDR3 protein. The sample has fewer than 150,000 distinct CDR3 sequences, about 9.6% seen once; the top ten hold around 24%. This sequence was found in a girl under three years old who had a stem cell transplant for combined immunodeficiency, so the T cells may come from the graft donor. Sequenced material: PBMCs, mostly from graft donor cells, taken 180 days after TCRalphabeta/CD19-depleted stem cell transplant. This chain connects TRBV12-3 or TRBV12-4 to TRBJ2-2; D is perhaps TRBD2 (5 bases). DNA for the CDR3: TGTGCCAGCAGTTTATGGCGGGACACCGGGGAGCTGTTTTTT. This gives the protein CASSLWRDTGELFF.